This T cell receptor beta chain was sequenced during a study of neurological immune-mediated disorders. Overall study results and limits: Phylogenetic grouping assigned the repertoires of 18 of 34 multiple sclerosis patients to a single cluster of related CDR3 sequences. This cluster may be a repertoire-level signature.

This clonotype was counted at least ten times. No antigen is known for it. 5'RACE generated cDNA with 10-nucleotide random UMIs. From 15-18 subjects, every sequencing run obtained over 190 million TCR-beta sequences. From the 5' RACE reads, TCRdb called clonotypes with MiXCR, one entry per CDR3 protein. This table has roughly 89,000 distinct CDR3 sequences, 2.5% to 3% appearing once. The sample taken for sequencing was PBMCs. This clonotype was sampled from a young woman with multiple sclerosis.

For the CDR3, the DNA is TGTGCCACCAGTGAACCTATGGGACTAGCGGGACTGAATGAGCAGTTCTTC. As protein: CATSEPMGLAGLNEQFF. The rearrangement links TRBV24-1 to TRBJ2-1; 13 positions match TRBD2. The germline V gene encodes CDR1 KGHDR and CDR2 SFDVKD. The length of the CDR3 is 17 residues. J was trimmed by 7 bases and V by 4 bases; bases with no gene match: 9.